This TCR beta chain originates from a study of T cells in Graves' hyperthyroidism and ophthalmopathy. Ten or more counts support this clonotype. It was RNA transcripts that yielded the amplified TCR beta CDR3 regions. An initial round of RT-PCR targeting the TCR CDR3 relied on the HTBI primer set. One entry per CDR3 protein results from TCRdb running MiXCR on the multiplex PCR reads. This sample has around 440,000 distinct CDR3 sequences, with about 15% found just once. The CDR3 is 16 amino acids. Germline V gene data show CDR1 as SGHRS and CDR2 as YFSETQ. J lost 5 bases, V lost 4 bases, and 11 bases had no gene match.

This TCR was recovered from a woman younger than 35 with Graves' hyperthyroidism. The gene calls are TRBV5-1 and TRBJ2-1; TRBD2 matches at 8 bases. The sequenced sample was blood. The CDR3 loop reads CASSPYKGSGNNEQFF. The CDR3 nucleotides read TGCGCCAGCAGCCCCTATAAGGGTAGCGGGAACAATGAGCAGTTCTTC. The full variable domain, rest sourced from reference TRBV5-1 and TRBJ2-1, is KAGVTQTPRYLIKTRGQQVTLSCSPISGHRSVSWYQQTPGQGLQFLFEYFSETQRNKGNFPGRFSGRQFSNSRSEMNVSTLELGDSALYLCASSPYKGSGNNEQFFGPGTRLTVL.